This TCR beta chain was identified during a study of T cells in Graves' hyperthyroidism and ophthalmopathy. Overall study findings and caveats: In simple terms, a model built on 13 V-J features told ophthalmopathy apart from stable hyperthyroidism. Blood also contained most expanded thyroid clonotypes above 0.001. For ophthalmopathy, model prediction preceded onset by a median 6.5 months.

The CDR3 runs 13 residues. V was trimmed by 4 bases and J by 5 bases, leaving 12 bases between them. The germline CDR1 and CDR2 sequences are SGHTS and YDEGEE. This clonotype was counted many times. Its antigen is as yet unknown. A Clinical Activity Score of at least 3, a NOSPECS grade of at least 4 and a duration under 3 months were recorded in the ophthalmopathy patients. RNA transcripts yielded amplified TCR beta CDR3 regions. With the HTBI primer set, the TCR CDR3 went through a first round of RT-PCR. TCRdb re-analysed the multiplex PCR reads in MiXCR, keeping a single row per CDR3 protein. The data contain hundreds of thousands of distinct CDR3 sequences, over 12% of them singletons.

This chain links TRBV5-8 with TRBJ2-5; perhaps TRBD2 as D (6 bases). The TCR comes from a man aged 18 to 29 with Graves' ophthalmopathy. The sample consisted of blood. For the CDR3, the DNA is TGTGCCAGCAGCACCCTCAGCGGGGAGACCCAGTACTTC. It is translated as CASSTLSGETQYF.